The next 32 T cell receptor beta chains were all read from a single sample in a study of shared clonotypes between healthy human individuals. Data came from immunoSEQ multiplex PCR; TCRdb stores just in-frame clones and leaves some out. The table shows roughly 2,300,000 clones, with under 95% occurring only once. Sequenced input: naive CD4+ T cells from PBMCs. Subset in this sample: CD45RA+ positively selected. The receptors stem from a man aged 18 to 29 in good health. Some clones in this sample may be carry-over from other donors' samples.

The rearrangement joins TRBV10-3 to TRBJ2-3; 7 nucleotides agree with TRBD2. Trimming took 4 bases from V and 1 from J; bases not matched to a gene: 5. CDR3 length: 15 amino acids. Germline CDR1 is ENHRY and CDR2 is SYGVKD. The CDR3 reads CAISGGRAGTDTQYF. CDR3 DNA: TGTGCCATCAGTGGGGGGAGGGCGGGCACAGATACGCAGTATTTT.

This rearrangement joins TRBV9 to TRBJ2-1; no reliable D call. Trimming removed 3 bases from V and 2 bases from J, with 15 bases in between. The CDR3 spans 16 residues. Germline V gene lookup returns CDR1 SGDLS and CDR2 YYNGEE. For the CDR3, the DNA is TGTGCCAGCAGCGCGACCCCACCGGGCCCCTACAATGAGCAGTTCTTC. It translates to CASSATPPGPYNEQFF.

The gene calls are TRBV28 and TRBJ1-2, with D perhaps TRBD1 (5 bases). The V end was cut by 8 bases, the J end by 8 bases, with 18 bases between. The CDR3 is 13 residues long. CDR1 is MDHEN and CDR2 is SYDVKM in the germline V gene. CDR3 region: CASASGVWGGYTF. Written as DNA, the CDR3 is TGTGCCAGCGCCTCTGGAGTGTGGGGCGGCTACACCTTC.

This chain joins TRBV2 and TRBJ2-3; 12 bases match TRBD2. The CDR3 covers 18 residues. Per the germline V gene, CDR1 is SNHLY and CDR2 is FYNNEI. V lost 5 bases, J lost 2 bases, and 11 bases stayed unmatched. The CDR3 DNA reads as TGTGCCAGCAGTCAAAATGAAAGACTAGCGGGAGCCACAGATACGCAGTATTTT. Encoded protein: CASSQNERLAGATDTQYF.

The J gene is TRBJ2-1, the V gene TRBV7-2, with 10 bases lining up with TRBD2. Germline loops: CDR1 SGHTA, CDR2 FQGNSA. The CDR3 contains 15 residues. Germline trimming cut 1 base from V and 7 bases from J; bases unmatched to any gene: 4. The CDR3 DNA is TGTGCCAGCAGCTTAGAAGCGGGAGGGCGGAATGAGCAGTTCTTC. Its protein is CASSLEAGGRNEQFF.

V is TRBV6-1 and J is TRBJ1-5, with 7 bases that match TRBD1. The CDR3 has 17 residues. After removal of 4 bases from V and 3 bases from J, the junction contained 12 bases not matched to a gene. CDR1 MNHNS and CDR2 SASEGT come from the germline V gene. The CDR3 nucleotides are TGTGCCAGCAGTGCCTACGACAGGGCAGGGAACAATCAGCCCCAGCATTTT. It encodes CASSAYDRAGNNQPQHF.

The rearrangement links TRBV19 to TRBJ2-1; the D call may be TRBD1 or TRBD2 (6 bases each). The CDR3 is 13 residues long. The V gene's germline CDR1 is LNHDA and CDR2 SQIVND (reference sequence). V lost 6 bases, J lost 4 bases, and 10 bases lay in between. CDR3 region: CASSRGGYNEQFF. The CDR3 DNA reads TGTGCCAGTAGCCGAGGGGGGTACAATGAGCAGTTCTTC.

With regard to this clone: The same CDR3 arises from other DNA sequences in this sample as well. The V call is TRBV5-1, the J call TRBJ2-1; 7 nucleotides align to TRBD2. V lost 0 bases, J lost 4 bases, and 4 bases stayed unmatched. Germline lookup yields CDR1 SGHRS and CDR2 YFSETQ. The CDR3 has 15 amino acids. CDR3 coding DNA: TGCGCCAGCAGCTTGGGGGCTAGCGGATACAATGAGCAGTTCTTC. Translating gives CASSLGASGYNEQFF.

The rearrangement joins TRBV28 to TRBJ1-1; 7 bases are shared with TRBD1. The germline V gene has CDR1 MDHEN and CDR2 SYDVKM. CDR3 length: 12 residues. V was pared by 3 bases and J by 10 bases, with 5 bases of the junction left unmatched. The CDR3 spells CASSFRGGLAFF. DNA of the CDR3: TGTGCCAGCAGTTTTAGAGGGGGCTTAGCTTTCTTT. The full variable domain, its missing parts supplied by reference TRBV28 and TRBJ1-1, is DVKVTQSSRYLVKRTGEKVFLECVQDMDHENMFWYRQDPGLGLRLIYFSYDVKMKEKGDIPEGYSVSREKKERFSLILESASTNQTSMYLCASSFRGGLAFFGQGTRLTVV.

This rearrangement joins TRBV5-4 to TRBJ1-1, with D possibly being TRBD1 (5 bases). The CDR3 consists of 16 residues. Between the trimmed V and J ends, which lost 4 bases and 0 bases, there was a span of 16 bases. Per the germline V gene, CDR1 is SGHNT and CDR2 is YYREEE (reference sequence). CDR3 sequence: CASSPRRGSMNTEAFF. CDR3 nucleotide sequence: TGTGCCAGCAGCCCACGTCGGGGCTCAATGAACACTGAAGCTTTCTTT.

V usage is TRBV12-5 and J usage is TRBJ2-5, with D maybe TRBD1 (7 bases). The CDR3 is made up of 15 amino acids. Germline lookup yields CDR1 LGHNT and CDR2 FRNRAP. Trimming pared 9 bases from V and 7 bases from J, leaving 24 bases between. CDR3 coding DNA: TGTGCTAGCCGCAGGGGGTTCGTCCGGGGAGGGACCCAGTACTTC. Translating gives CASRRGFVRGGTQYF.

Comment on this clone: At the DNA level, this CDR3 is encoded by other sequences in the same sample as well. The chain carries TRBV5-1 and TRBJ2-5; D possibly corresponds to TRBD2 (5 bases). Trimming pared 1 base from V and 5 bases from J, leaving 9 bases between. The length of the CDR3 is 13 residues. Germline lookup yields CDR1 SGHRS and CDR2 YFSETQ. CDR3 DNA: TGCGCCAGCAGCTTGCTCGGGGAGGAGACCCAGTACTTC. This sequence encodes CASSLLGEETQYF.

The chain carries TRBV2 and TRBJ2-1; D tentatively reads TRBD1 or TRBD2 (5 bases each). The length of the CDR3 is 16 residues. CDR1 is SNHLY and CDR2 is FYNNEI in the germline V gene. The V gene lost 8 bases and the J gene lost 2 bases, with 19 bases spanning the gap. The CDR3 bases are TGTGCCAGCGGATTTATTCCGGGGCAGACCTACAATGAGCAGTTCTTC. Translated, it gives CASGFIPGQTYNEQFF.

This rearrangement joins TRBV2 to TRBJ1-5; 7 bases fit TRBD1. The CDR3 runs 15 residues. The junction had 6 bases not matched to a gene; V was cut back by 6 bases and J by 1 base. The germline V gene has CDR1 SNHLY and CDR2 FYNNEI. The CDR3 loop reads CASRQGSQSNQPQHF. The DNA of the CDR3 is TGTGCCAGCAGACAGGGGTCCCAAAGCAATCAGCCCCAGCATTTT.

The genes are TRBV5-1 and TRBJ2-2, with 9 bases fitting TRBD1. This CDR3 region has 15 residues. The V and J ends lost 4 bases and 4 bases, in that order; junction bases with no gene match: 5. Germline CDR1 is SGHRS and CDR2 is YFSETQ. The CDR3 coding sequence is TGCGCCAGCAGCCAGGGGACAGGGAGCACCGGGGAGCTGTTTTTT. This encodes CASSQGTGSTGELFF.

This chain links TRBV28 with TRBJ2-7; D gene ambiguous. Looked up from germline, CDR1 is MDHEN and CDR2 is SYDVKM. CDR3 size: 14 residues. Trimming stripped 3 bases from V and 2 bases from J, with 11 bases between. In nucleotides, the CDR3 is TGTGCCAGCAGTTTGGTTCAGAAAACCTACGAGCAGTACTTC. This gives the protein CASSLVQKTYEQYF.

The chain is built from TRBV7-2 and TRBJ2-4, with D possibly TRBD2 on 6 matching bases. V lost 2 bases, J lost 5 bases, and 10 bases lay in between. The CDR3 has 14 residues. Germline CDR1 and CDR2: SGHTA and FQGNSA. The DNA of the CDR3 is TGTGCCAGCAGCTTAAGGCGGGAACAAAACATTCAGTACTTC. Translation gives CASSLRREQNIQYF.

This clone is a singleton in its sample. The chain employs TRBV19 and TRBJ1-4, with D possibly matching TRBD1 (5 bases). Germline-derived CDR1 and CDR2 are LNHDA and SQIVND (reference sequence). V gave up 7 bases and J gave up 0 bases, with 12 bases separating them. The CDR3 loop spans 15 amino acids. CDR3 sequence (DNA): TGTGCCAGTACTAGGGGTCCCTCAACTAATGAAAAACTGTTTTTT. It yields the protein CASTRGPSTNEKLFF.

This clone came up once. This sequence joins TRBV27 and TRBJ2-7; D not certain. CDR1 MNHEY and CDR2 SMNVEV come from the germline V gene (reference sequence). V lost 4 bases, J lost 0 bases, and 7 bases lay in between. This CDR3 contains 13 residues. CDR3 sequence reads: CASSSTRSYEQYF. The CDR3 region has the DNA TGTGCCAGCAGTTCCACCCGCTCCTACGAGCAGTACTTC.

In the case of this clone: The same CDR3 is also encoded by other DNA sequences in this sample. V and J are TRBV20-1 and TRBJ2-7; no clear D gene. Trimming removed 3 bases at V and 2 bases at J, with 5 bases between. The CDR3 is made up of 11 amino acids. The germline gives CDR1 DFQATT, CDR2 SNEGSKA (reference sequence). CDR3 nucleotide sequence: TGCAGTGCTAGCCGAACCTACGAGCAGTACTTC. Translating gives CSASRTYEQYF.

The gene calls are TRBV6-5 and TRBJ1-1; TRBD1 is a possible D gene (5 bases). The CDR3 spans 13 residues. Germline CDR1 is MNHEY and CDR2 is SVGAGI. Trimming pared 6 bases from V and 2 bases from J, leaving 10 bases between. CDR3 nucleotides: TGTGCCAGCAGGTCCGGGGACAACACTGAAGCTTTCTTT. This sequence encodes CASRSGDNTEAFF.

The V call is TRBV4-3, the J call TRBJ1-2, with 7 bases identical to TRBD1. Unmatched junction bases numbered 4, after V lost 1 base and J lost 2 bases. The V gene's germline CDR1 is LGHNA and CDR2 YSLEER. The CDR3 runs 15 residues. The CDR3 bases are TGCGCCAGCAGCCAAGGACCGGGACAGAACTATGGCTACACCTTC. Amino acid sequence: CASSQGPGQNYGYTF.

J is TRBJ2-2 and V is TRBV7-2; 7 bases are a match to TRBD1. CDR3 length equals 16 residues. CDR1 and CDR2 (germline): SGHTA, FQGNSA. V shed 5 bases, J shed 5 bases, and the junction held 11 bases outside the gene matches. The CDR3 region has the DNA TGTGCCAGCAGCCGATCCCAAGGGGGCCGGACCGGGGAGCTGTTTTTT. It codes for CASSRSQGGRTGELFF.

The chain couples TRBV2 to TRBJ2-6, with 9 nucleotides matching TRBD1. After removal of 5 bases from V and 0 bases from J, the junction contained 5 bases not matched to a gene. Germline V gene lookup returns CDR1 SNHLY and CDR2 FYNNEI. The CDR3 sequence is 17 residues long. CDR3 protein: CASSTGTGFSGANVLTF. The CDR3 region has the DNA TGTGCCAGCAGTACCGGGACAGGGTTCTCTGGGGCCAACGTCCTGACTTTC.

V gene TRBV2 combines with J gene TRBJ1-1; 8 nucleotides match TRBD1. The junction had 10 bases not matched to a gene; V was cut back by 4 bases and J by 3 bases. Germline CDR1 and CDR2: SNHLY and FYNNEI. The CDR3 is 16 amino acids. In nucleotides, the CDR3 is TGTGCCAGCAGTGGACTTTCATACAGGGGGGACACTGAAGCTTTCTTT. This encodes CASSGLSYRGDTEAFF.

The J gene is TRBJ2-2, the V gene TRBV5-6, with D hard to call. This CDR3 has 14 amino acids. Trimming took off 0 bases at V and 8 bases at J, with 11 bases between the two ends. Germline V gene sequence: CDR1 SGHDT, CDR2 YYEEEE. The CDR3 sequence is CASSLVGVPGELFF. The CDR3 DNA reads as TGTGCCAGCAGCTTGGTGGGCGTCCCGGGGGAGCTGTTTTTT.

This clone was seen once. This CDR3 is CAWSVWGGYTF. The DNA of the CDR3 is TGTGCCTGGAGTGTCTGGGGCGGCTACACCTTC. The chain joins TRBV30 to TRBJ1-2, with D possibly matching TRBD1 (5 bases). The CDR3 has 11 amino acids. Trimming took off 0 bases at V and 8 bases at J, with 7 bases between the two ends. Looked up from germline, CDR1 is GTSNPN and CDR2 is SVGIG (reference sequence).

DNA of the CDR3: TGTGCCAGCAGCATTCGGGTCTCCTCGTCCCACGAGCAGTACTTC. This gives the protein CASSIRVSSSHEQYF. The chain links TRBV13 to TRBJ2-7; D not certain. This CDR3 is 15 amino acids long. V gave up 5 bases and J gave up 5 bases, with 19 bases separating them. The germline gives CDR1 PRHDT, CDR2 FYEKMQ (reference sequence).

This clone appeared a single time. The rearrangement uses TRBV4-2 and TRBJ2-7; the match to TRBD2 covers 15 bases. Germline assignment: CDR1 LGHNA and CDR2 YNFKEQ. V was clipped by 4 bases and J by 2 bases; unmatched bases: 6. CDR3 size: 17 residues. The CDR3 DNA reads as TGTGCCAGCAGCCTCGGACTAGCGGGAGGGGATACCTACGAGCAGTACTTC. Encoded protein: CASSLGLAGGDTYEQYF.

A note on this clone: This specimen includes other DNA sequences encoding the same CDR3. The chain carries TRBV5-5 and TRBJ1-2; D unresolved. Deletions cut 0 bases from V and 5 bases from J, with 8 bases between. The CDR3 is made up of 13 amino acids. Germline V gene sequence: CDR1 SGHKS, CDR2 YYEKEE (reference sequence). CDR3 bases: TGTGCCAGCAGCTTGGGGGGAAGATATGGCTACACCTTC. It yields the protein CASSLGGRYGYTF.

This sequence joins TRBV28 and TRBJ1-1; 8 bases line up with TRBD1. Per germline, CDR1 MDHEN and CDR2 SYDVKM. The CDR3 sequence is 12 residues long. V was pared by 6 bases and J by 7 bases, with 4 bases of the junction left unmatched. Here the CDR3 reads CASRNDRGEAFF. Written as DNA, the CDR3 is TGTGCCAGCAGAAACGACAGGGGTGAAGCTTTCTTT.

The J gene is TRBJ2-5, the V gene TRBV2, with a weak D call TRBD1 (6 bases). Germline assignment: CDR1 SNHLY and CDR2 FYNNEI. CDR3 length equals 14 residues. V lost 3 bases and J lost 5, with 13 bases in between. CDR3 bases: TGTGCCAGCAGTGAGGCAGGGGTGAGGGAGACCCAGTACTTC. Translation gives CASSEAGVRETQYF.